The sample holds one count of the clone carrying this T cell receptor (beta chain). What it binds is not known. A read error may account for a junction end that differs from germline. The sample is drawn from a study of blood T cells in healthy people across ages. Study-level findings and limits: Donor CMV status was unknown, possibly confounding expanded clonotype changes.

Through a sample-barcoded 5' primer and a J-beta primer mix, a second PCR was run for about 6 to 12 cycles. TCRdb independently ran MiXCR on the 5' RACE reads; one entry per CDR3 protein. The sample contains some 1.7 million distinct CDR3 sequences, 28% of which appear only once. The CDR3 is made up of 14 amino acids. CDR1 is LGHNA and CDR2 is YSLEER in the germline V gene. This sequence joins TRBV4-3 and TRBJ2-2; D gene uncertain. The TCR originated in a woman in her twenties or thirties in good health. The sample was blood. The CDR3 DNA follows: TGCGCCAGCACCCAAGATCCGAACACCGGGGAGCTGTTTTTT. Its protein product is CASTQDPNTGELFF.